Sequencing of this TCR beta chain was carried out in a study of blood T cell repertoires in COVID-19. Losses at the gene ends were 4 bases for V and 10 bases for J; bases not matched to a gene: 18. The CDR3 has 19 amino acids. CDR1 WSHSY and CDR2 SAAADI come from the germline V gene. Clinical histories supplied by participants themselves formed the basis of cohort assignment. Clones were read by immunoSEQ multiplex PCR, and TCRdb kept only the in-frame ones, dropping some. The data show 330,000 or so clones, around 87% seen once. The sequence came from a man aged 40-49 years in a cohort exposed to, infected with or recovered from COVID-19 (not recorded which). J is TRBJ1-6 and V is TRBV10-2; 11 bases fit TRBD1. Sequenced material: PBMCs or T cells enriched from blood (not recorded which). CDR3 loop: CASSVLRGTGGFLESPLHF. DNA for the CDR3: TGCGCCAGCAGTGTCCTTCGGGGGACAGGGGGGTTTTTGGAGTCACCCCTCCACTTT.